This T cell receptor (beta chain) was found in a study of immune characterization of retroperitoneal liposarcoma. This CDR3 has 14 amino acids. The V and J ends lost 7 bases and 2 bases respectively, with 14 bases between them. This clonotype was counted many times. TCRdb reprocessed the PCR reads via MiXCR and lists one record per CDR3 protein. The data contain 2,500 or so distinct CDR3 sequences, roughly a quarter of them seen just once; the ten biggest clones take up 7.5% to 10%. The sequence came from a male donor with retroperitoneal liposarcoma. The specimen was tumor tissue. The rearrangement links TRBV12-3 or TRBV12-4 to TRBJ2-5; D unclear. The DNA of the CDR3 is TGTGCCAGCAATGTGATGGGTACGCAAGAGACCCAGTACTTC. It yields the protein CASNVMGTQETQYF.